These T cell receptor beta chains were read from a single sample in a study of cytomegalovirus exposure and HLA in healthy donors. The table came from immunoSEQ multiplex PCR; TCRdb's copy has only in-frame clones and leaves some out. In the table there are about 200,000 clones, 79% of which are singletons. The sample comprised PBMCs. Receptors were obtained from a man between 45 and 60 years old in good health and CMV-seronegative. CDR3s include the opening cysteine and the closing phenylalanine or tryptophan. The order of the fields is J gene, D gene, V gene, clone size, CDR3 DNA, CDR3 protein. The D gene is left open where the match is weak. Clone size is not always given. Where it is, it says once, few, many or a class for expanded clones.

j_gene: TRBJ2-1
d_gene: TRBD2
v_gene: TRBV4-2
abundance: NA
CDR3nt: TGTGCCAGCAGCCCGCTTGGACTAGCGGGAGGCCCCGTCTCCAATGAGCAGTTCTTC
CDR3aa: CASSPLGLAGGPVSNEQFF

j_gene: TRBJ1-4
d_gene: TRBD1
v_gene: TRBV7-2
abundance: NA
CDR3nt: TGTGCCAGCAGCTTAGCGCGGGGACAGGTCGAAAAACTGTTTTTT
CDR3aa: CASSLARGQVEKLFF

j_gene: TRBJ2-7
d_gene: TRBD2
v_gene: TRBV5-1
abundance: NA
CDR3nt: TGCGCCAGCAGCCCACAACTAGCGGGTCTGACCTACGAGCAGTACTTC
CDR3aa: CASSPQLAGLTYEQYF

j_gene: TRBJ2-7
d_gene: TRBD1
v_gene: TRBV7-6
abundance: NA
CDR3nt: TGTGCCAGCAGCTTGGGGACAGCCTACGAGCAGTACTTC
CDR3aa: CASSLGTAYEQYF

j_gene: TRBJ2-3
d_gene: TRBD2
v_gene: TRBV6-4
abundance: few
CDR3nt: TGTGCCAGCAGTGAAGGGACTAGCGGCGGGGGTACGCAGTATTTT
CDR3aa: CASSEGTSGGGTQYF

j_gene: TRBJ1-1
d_gene: TRBD1
v_gene: TRBV19
abundance: once
CDR3nt: TGTGCCAGTACCGCCACAGGGGGTATGACTGAAGCTTTCTTT
CDR3aa: CASTATGGMTEAFF

j_gene: TRBJ2-3
d_gene: NA
v_gene: TRBV27
abundance: few
CDR3nt: TGTGCCAGCAGCCGGTCCACAGATACGCAGTATTTT
CDR3aa: CASSRSTDTQYF

j_gene: TRBJ2-1
d_gene: TRBD1
v_gene: TRBV7-6
abundance: NA
CDR3nt: TGTGCCAGCAGCTCTTCAGTGACAGGGGGCTCCTACAATGAGCAGTTCTTC
CDR3aa: CASSSSVTGGSYNEQFF

j_gene: TRBJ2-1
d_gene: TRBD1
v_gene: TRBV27
abundance: few
CDR3nt: TGTGCCAGCAGCATTGACAGGGGTTTTAAGTTCTTC
CDR3aa: CASSIDRGFKFF

j_gene: TRBJ2-7
d_gene: TRBD2
v_gene: TRBV9
abundance: few
CDR3nt: TGTGCCAGCAGCTCGGGGGGGACTAGCGGCTACGAGCAGTACTTC
CDR3aa: CASSSGGTSGYEQYF

j_gene: TRBJ2-5
d_gene: TRBD2
v_gene: TRBV7-9
abundance: NA
CDR3nt: TGTGCCAGCAGTCTACTAGCGGGCCCCCAAGAGACCCAGTACTTC
CDR3aa: CASSLLAGPQETQYF

j_gene: TRBJ1-1
d_gene: TRBD1
v_gene: TRBV15
abundance: NA
CDR3nt: TGTGCCACCAGCGAAAGACAGGGGAACACTGAAGCTTTCTTT
CDR3aa: CATSERQGNTEAFF

j_gene: TRBJ2-5
d_gene: NA
v_gene: TRBV14
abundance: NA
CDR3nt: TGTGCCAGCAGCCAAGATCGGGGGACCCAGTACTTC
CDR3aa: CASSQDRGTQYF

j_gene: TRBJ1-5
d_gene: TRBD1
v_gene: TRBV5-1
abundance: NA
CDR3nt: TGCGCCAGCAGCTTGTTCGGACAGGAGAATCAGCCCCAGCATTTT
CDR3aa: CASSLFGQENQPQHF

j_gene: TRBJ2-5
d_gene: NA
v_gene: TRBV30
abundance: few
CDR3nt: TGTGCCTGGAGTCACCAGGGTTTGGAGACCCAGTACTTC
CDR3aa: CAWSHQGLETQYF

j_gene: TRBJ1-1
d_gene: NA
v_gene: TRBV28
abundance: NA
CDR3nt: TGTGCCAGCAGCCCTGGGGGGGGCGACACTGAAGCTTTCTTT
CDR3aa: CASSPGGGDTEAFF

j_gene: TRBJ2-7
d_gene: NA
v_gene: TRBV7-9
abundance: NA
CDR3nt: TGTGCCAGCAGCTCGACAGGAGGCGAGCAGTACTTC
CDR3aa: CASSSTGGEQYF

j_gene: TRBJ2-3
d_gene: NA
v_gene: TRBV7-3
abundance: few
CDR3nt: TGTGCCAGCAGCTTAAATCCGTCCGATACGCAGTATTTT
CDR3aa: CASSLNPSDTQYF

j_gene: TRBJ2-3
d_gene: NA
v_gene: TRBV5-1
abundance: NA
CDR3nt: TGCGCCAGCAGCTTAATTTTCGAGCGAAGCACAGATACGCAGTATTTT
CDR3aa: CASSLIFERSTDTQYF

j_gene: TRBJ1-1
d_gene: TRBD1
v_gene: TRBV30
abundance: NA
CDR3nt: TGTGCCTGGAGGGGGGACAGGACTGAAGCTTTCTTT
CDR3aa: CAWRGDRTEAFF

j_gene: TRBJ1-1
d_gene: TRBD1
v_gene: TRBV19
abundance: NA
CDR3nt: TGTGCCAGTAGTAACCAGGGGGAGAACACTGAAGCTTTCTTT
CDR3aa: CASSNQGENTEAFF

j_gene: TRBJ2-5
d_gene: TRBD1
v_gene: TRBV29-1
abundance: NA
CDR3nt: TGCAGCGTGAGGGGACAGCGGGAGACCCAGTACTTC
CDR3aa: CSVRGQRETQYF

j_gene: TRBJ2-1
d_gene: TRBD2
v_gene: TRBV4-1
abundance: NA
CDR3nt: TGCGCCAGCAGCCACCGTATACCAGGAACCGTCTCGACTAGCGGGAAGGGCAATGAGCAGTTCTTC
CDR3aa: CASSHRIPGTVSTSGKGNEQFF

j_gene: TRBJ1-4
d_gene: TRBD1
v_gene: TRBV9
abundance: NA
CDR3nt: TGTGCCAGCAGCGCCGGGACAGGATGGAAAGAAAAACTGTTTTTT
CDR3aa: CASSAGTGWKEKLFF

j_gene: TRBJ2-1
d_gene: TRBD2
v_gene: TRBV5-1
abundance: NA
CDR3nt: TGCGCCAGCAGTCTTCTAGCGGGGGACCCCAATGAGCAGTTCTTC
CDR3aa: CASSLLAGDPNEQFF

j_gene: TRBJ2-3
d_gene: TRBD2
v_gene: TRBV5-1
abundance: NA
CDR3nt: TGCGCCAGCAGCTTGGGGGCGGGAGCGCAGATTGCAGATACGCAGTATTTT
CDR3aa: CASSLGAGAQIADTQYF

j_gene: TRBJ1-1
d_gene: NA
v_gene: TRBV27
abundance: NA
CDR3nt: TGTGCCAGCAGTTTATTGTGGACACAGAACACTGAAGCTTTCTTT
CDR3aa: CASSLLWTQNTEAFF

j_gene: TRBJ1-1
d_gene: NA
v_gene: TRBV5-1
abundance: NA
CDR3nt: TGCGCCAGCAGCTTGGGCGGAGCGAACACTGAAGCTTTCTTT
CDR3aa: CASSLGGANTEAFF

j_gene: TRBJ2-1
d_gene: NA
v_gene: TRBV25-1
abundance: NA
CDR3nt: TGTGCCAGCAGTGAGGCGACTCCTGCCTACAATGAGCAGTTCTTC
CDR3aa: CASSEATPAYNEQFF

j_gene: TRBJ2-1
d_gene: NA
v_gene: TRBV5-8
abundance: NA
CDR3nt: TGTGCCAGCAGAAAGGACAACAGGGCCGTATACAATGAGCAGTTCTTC
CDR3aa: CASRKDNRAVYNEQFF

j_gene: TRBJ2-5
d_gene: TRBD2
v_gene: TRBV4-1
abundance: once
CDR3nt: TGCGCCAGCAGCCTAATGGAGGGACTAGAGGGAGTTGGGGCCCAGTACTTC
CDR3aa: CASSLMEGLEGVGAQYF

j_gene: TRBJ2-7
d_gene: NA
v_gene: TRBV29-1
abundance: few
CDR3nt: TGCAGCGTTTTTAGTGATTCCTACGAGCAGTACTTC
CDR3aa: CSVFSDSYEQYF

j_gene: TRBJ2-1
d_gene: NA
v_gene: TRBV9
abundance: once
CDR3nt: TGTGCCAGCAGCCCAAGGCTAGTCTACAATGAGCAGTTCTTC
CDR3aa: CASSPRLVYNEQFF

j_gene: TRBJ2-3
d_gene: TRBD2
v_gene: TRBV27
abundance: NA
CDR3nt: TGTGCCAGCAGTCCCGGGACTAGCGGGAGTAGTGATACGCAGTATTTT
CDR3aa: CASSPGTSGSSDTQYF

j_gene: TRBJ2-3
d_gene: NA
v_gene: TRBV6-4
abundance: NA
CDR3nt: TGTGCCAGCAGTGACTCGACTAGGACAGGCTCCGGTGGTGCAGATACGCAGTATTTT
CDR3aa: CASSDSTRTGSGGADTQYF

j_gene: TRBJ1-3
d_gene: NA
v_gene: TRBV9
abundance: NA
CDR3nt: TGTGCCAGCTCCGCGGGTGGCTCTGGAAACACCATATATTTT
CDR3aa: CASSAGGSGNTIYF

j_gene: TRBJ2-7
d_gene: TRBD1
v_gene: TRBV6-1
abundance: NA
CDR3nt: TGTGCCAGCAGTGACGAACCGGGACAGCTCTACGAGCAGTACTTC
CDR3aa: CASSDEPGQLYEQYF

j_gene: TRBJ2-1
d_gene: TRBD1
v_gene: TRBV7-3
abundance: NA
CDR3nt: TGTGCCAGCAGCCAAGACCAGGGGGCGCCCAATGAGCAGTTCTTC
CDR3aa: CASSQDQGAPNEQFF

j_gene: TRBJ2-6
d_gene: NA
v_gene: TRBV10-3
abundance: NA
CDR3nt: TGTGCCATGGGGTTGAGGGCCTCTGGGGCCAACGTCCTGACTTTC
CDR3aa: CAMGLRASGANVLTF

j_gene: TRBJ1-2
d_gene: TRBD1
v_gene: TRBV28
abundance: NA
CDR3nt: TGTGCCAGCAGTCGCCCCCCTGGACAGGGGGCTGATGGCTACACCTTC
CDR3aa: CASSRPPGQGADGYTF